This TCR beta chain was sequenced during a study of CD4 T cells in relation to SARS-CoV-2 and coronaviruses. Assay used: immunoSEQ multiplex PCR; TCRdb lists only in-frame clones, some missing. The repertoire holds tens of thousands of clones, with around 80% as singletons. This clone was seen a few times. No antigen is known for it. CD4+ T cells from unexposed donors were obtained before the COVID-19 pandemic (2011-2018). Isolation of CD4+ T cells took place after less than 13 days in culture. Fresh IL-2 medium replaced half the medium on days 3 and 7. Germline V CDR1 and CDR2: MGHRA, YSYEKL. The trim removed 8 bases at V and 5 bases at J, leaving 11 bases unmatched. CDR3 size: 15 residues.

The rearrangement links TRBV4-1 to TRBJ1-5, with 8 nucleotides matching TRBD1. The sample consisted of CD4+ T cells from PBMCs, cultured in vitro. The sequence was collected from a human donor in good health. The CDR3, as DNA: TGCGCCAGCTCGTCGACAGGGGCAAACTATCAGCCCCAGCATTTT. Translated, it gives CASSSTGANYQPQHF.